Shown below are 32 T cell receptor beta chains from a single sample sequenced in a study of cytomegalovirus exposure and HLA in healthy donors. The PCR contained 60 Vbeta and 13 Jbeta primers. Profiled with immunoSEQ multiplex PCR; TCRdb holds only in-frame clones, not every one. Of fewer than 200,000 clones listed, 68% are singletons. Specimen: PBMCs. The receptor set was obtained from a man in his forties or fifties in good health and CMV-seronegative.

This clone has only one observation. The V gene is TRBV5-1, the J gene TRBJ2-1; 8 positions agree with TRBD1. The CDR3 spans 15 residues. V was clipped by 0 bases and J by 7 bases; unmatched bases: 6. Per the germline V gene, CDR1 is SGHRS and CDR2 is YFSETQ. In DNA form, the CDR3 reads TGCGCCAGCAGCTTGGGGCAGGGGGCATCAAATGAGCAGTTCTTC. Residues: CASSLGQGASNEQFF.

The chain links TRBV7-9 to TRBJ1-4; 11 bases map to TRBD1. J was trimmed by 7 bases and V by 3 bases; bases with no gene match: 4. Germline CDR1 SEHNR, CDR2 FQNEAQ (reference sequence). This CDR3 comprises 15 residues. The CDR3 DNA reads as TGTGCCAGCAGCTTGGCCGGGACAGGGGGTGAAAAACTGTTTTTT. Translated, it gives CASSLAGTGGEKLFF. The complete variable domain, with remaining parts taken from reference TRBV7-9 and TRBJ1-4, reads DTGVSQNPRHKITKRGQNVTFRCDPISEHNRLYWYRQTLGQGPEFLTYFQNEAQLEKSRLLSDRFSAERPKGSFSTLEIQRTEQGDSAMYLCASSLAGTGGEKLFFGSGTQLSVL.

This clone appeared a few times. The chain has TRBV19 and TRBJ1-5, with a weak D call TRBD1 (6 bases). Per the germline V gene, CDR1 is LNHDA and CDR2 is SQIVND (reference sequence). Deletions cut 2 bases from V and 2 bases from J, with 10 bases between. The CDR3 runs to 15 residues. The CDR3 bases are TGTGCCAGTAGTATACAGGGGCAGGGCAATCAGCCCCAGCATTTT. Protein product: CASSIQGQGNQPQHF.

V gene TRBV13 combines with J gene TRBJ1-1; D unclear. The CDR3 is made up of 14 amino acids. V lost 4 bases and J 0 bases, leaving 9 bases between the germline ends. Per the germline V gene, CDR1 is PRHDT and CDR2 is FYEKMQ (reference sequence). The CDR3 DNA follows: TGTGCCAGCAGCTCTACCCTAATGAACACTGAAGCTTTCTTT. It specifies CASSSTLMNTEAFF.

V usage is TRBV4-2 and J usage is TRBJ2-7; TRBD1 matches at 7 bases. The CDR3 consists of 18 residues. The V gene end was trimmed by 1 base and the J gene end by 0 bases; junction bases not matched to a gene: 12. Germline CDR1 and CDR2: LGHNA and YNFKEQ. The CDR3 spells CASSQAAKGATSSYEQYF. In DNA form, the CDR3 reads TGTGCCAGCAGCCAAGCCGCCAAGGGGGCTACTAGCTCCTACGAGCAGTACTTC.

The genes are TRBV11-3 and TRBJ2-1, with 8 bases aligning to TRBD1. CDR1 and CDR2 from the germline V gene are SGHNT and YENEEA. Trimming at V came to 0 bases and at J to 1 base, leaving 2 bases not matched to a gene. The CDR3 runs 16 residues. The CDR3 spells CASSLEGQVSYNEQFF. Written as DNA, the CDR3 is TGTGCCAGCAGCTTAGAGGGACAGGTATCCTACAATGAGCAGTTCTTC.

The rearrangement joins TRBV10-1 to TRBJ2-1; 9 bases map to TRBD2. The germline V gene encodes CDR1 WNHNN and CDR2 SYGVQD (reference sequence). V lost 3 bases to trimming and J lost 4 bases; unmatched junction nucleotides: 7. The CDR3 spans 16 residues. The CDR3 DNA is TGCGCCAGCAGTGACCCAAGGGCGGGGGGGTACAATGAGCAGTTCTTC. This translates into CASSDPRAGGYNEQFF.

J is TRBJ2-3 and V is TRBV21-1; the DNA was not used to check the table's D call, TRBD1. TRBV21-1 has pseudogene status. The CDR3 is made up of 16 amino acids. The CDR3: CASSKGKTGDRDTQYF. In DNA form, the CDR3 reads TGTGCCAGCAGTAAGGGGAAGACAGGGGACCGGGATACGCAGTATTTT.

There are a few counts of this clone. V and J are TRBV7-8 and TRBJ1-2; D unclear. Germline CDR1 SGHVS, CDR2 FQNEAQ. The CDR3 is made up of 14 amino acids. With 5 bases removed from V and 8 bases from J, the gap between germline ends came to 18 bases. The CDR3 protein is CASSQTQRSWGYTF. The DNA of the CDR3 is TGTGCCAGCAGCCAGACCCAGAGGTCCTGGGGCTACACCTTC.

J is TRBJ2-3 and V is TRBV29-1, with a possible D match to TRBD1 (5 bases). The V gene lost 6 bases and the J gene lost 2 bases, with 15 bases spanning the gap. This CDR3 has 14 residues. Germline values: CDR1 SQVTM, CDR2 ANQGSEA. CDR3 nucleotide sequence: TGCAGCGTAGACCTAGGCAGGGTCACAGATACGCAGTATTTT. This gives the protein CSVDLGRVTDTQYF.

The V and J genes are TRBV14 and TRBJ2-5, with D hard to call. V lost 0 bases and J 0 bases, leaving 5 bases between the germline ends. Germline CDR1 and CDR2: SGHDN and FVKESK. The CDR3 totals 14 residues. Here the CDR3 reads CASSQERYQETQYF. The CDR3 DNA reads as TGTGCCAGCAGCCAAGAACGGTACCAAGAGACCCAGTACTTC. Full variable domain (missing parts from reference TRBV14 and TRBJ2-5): EAGVTQFPSHSVIEKGQTVTLRCDPISGHDNLYWYRRVMGKEIKFLLHFVKESKQDESGMPNNRFLAERTGGTYSTLKVQPAELEDSGVYFCASSQERYQETQYFGPGTRLLVL.

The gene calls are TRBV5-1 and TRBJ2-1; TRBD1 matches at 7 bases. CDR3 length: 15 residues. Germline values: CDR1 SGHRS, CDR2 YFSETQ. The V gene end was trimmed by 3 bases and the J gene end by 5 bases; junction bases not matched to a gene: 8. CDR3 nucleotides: TGCGCCAGCAGCTATGTGGGACAGCGTAACAATGAGCAGTTCTTC. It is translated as CASSYVGQRNNEQFF. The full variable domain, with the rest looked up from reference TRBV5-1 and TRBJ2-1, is KAGVTQTPRYLIKTRGQQVTLSCSPISGHRSVSWYQQTPGQGLQFLFEYFSETQRNKGNFPGRFSGRQFSNSRSEMNVSTLELGDSALYLCASSYVGQRNNEQFFGPGTRLTVL.

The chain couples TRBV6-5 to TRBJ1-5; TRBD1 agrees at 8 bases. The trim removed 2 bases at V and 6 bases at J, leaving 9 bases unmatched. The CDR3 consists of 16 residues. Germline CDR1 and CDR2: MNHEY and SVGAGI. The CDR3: CASSYTRQGIGQPQHF. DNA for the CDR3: TGTGCCAGCAGTTACACAAGACAGGGGATAGGTCAGCCCCAGCATTTT.

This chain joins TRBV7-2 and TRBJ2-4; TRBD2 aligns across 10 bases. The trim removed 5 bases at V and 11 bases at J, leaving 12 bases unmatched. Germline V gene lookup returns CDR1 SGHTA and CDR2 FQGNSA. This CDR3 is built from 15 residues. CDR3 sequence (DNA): TGTGCCAGCAGCCCAGGCGGTGGGCTAGCGGGGGTTCAGTACTTC. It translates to CASSPGGGLAGVQYF.

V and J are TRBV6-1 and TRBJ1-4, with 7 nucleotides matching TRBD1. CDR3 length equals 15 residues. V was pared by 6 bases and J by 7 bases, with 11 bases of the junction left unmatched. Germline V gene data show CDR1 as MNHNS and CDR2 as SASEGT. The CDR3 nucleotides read TGTGCCAGCAGAACCGGACAGGTGGGCGCTGAAAAACTGTTTTTT. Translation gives CASRTGQVGAEKLFF.

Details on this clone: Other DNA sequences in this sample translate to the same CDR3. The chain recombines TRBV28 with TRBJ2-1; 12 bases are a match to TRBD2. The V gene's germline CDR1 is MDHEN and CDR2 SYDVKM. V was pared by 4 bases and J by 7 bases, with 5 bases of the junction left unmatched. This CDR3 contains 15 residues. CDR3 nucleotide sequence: TGTGCCAGCAGTTCACTAGCGGGGGGACCTAATGAGCAGTTCTTC. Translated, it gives CASSSLAGGPNEQFF.

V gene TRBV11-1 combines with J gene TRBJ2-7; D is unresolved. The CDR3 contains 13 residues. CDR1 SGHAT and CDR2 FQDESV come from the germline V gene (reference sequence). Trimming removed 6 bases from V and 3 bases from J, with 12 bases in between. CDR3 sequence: CASSFNRDYEQYF. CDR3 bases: TGTGCCAGCAGTTTTAACAGAGACTACGAGCAGTACTTC.

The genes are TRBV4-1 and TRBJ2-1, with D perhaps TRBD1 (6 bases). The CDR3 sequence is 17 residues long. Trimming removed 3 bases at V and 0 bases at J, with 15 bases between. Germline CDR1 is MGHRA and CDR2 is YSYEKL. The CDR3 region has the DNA TGCGCCAGCAGCCAGATTGCAACAGGGAGCTCCTACAATGAGCAGTTCTTC. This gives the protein CASSQIATGSSYNEQFF.

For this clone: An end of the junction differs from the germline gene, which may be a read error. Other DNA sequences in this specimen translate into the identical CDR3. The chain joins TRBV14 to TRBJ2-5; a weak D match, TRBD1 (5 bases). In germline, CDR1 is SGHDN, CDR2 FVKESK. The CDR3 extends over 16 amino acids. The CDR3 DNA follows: TGCGCCAGCAGCCACTGGAACTCAGGGCTAAGAGAGACCCAGTACTTC. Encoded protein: CASSHWNSGLRETQYF.

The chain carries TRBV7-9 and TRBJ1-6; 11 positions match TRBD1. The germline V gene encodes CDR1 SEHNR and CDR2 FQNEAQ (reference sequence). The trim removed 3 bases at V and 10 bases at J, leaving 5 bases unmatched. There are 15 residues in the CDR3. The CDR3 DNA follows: TGTGCCAGCAGCTTTTCGGACAGGGGGCGATCACCCCTCCACTTT. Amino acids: CASSFSDRGRSPLHF.

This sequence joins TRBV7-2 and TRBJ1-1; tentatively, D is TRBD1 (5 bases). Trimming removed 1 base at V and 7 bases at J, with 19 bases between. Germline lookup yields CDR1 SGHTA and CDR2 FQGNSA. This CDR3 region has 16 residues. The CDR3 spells CASSLGPPLQGFEAFF. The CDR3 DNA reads TGTGCCAGCAGCTTAGGTCCTCCTTTGCAGGGTTTTGAAGCTTTCTTT.

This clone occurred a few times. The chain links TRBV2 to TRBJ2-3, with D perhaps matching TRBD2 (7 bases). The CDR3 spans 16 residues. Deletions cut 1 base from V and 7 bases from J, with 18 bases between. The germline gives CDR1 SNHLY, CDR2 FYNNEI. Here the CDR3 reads CASSEEGGRFRHTQYF. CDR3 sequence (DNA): TGTGCCAGCAGTGAAGAGGGGGGGCGGTTTCGGCATACGCAGTATTTT.

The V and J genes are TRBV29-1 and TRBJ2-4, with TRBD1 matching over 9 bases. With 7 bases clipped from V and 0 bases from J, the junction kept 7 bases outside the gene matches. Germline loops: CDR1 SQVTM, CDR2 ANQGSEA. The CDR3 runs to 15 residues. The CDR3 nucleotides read TGCAGCGCCCATGGACAGGGGTTAGCCAAAAACATTCAGTACTTC. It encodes CSAHGQGLAKNIQYF. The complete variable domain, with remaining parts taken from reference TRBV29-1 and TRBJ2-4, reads SAVISQKPSRDICQRGTSLTIQCQVDSQVTMMFWYRQQPGQSLTLIATANQGSEATYESGFVIDKFPISRPNLTFSTLTVSNMSPEDSSIYLCSAHGQGLAKNIQYFGAGTRLSVL.

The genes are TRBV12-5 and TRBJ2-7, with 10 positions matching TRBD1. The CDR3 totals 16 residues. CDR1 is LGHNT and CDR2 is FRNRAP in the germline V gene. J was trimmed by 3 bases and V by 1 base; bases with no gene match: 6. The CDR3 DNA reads TGTGCTAGTGGTTTGGGACGGACAGGGGGAAGCTACGAGCAGTACTTC. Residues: CASGLGRTGGSYEQYF.

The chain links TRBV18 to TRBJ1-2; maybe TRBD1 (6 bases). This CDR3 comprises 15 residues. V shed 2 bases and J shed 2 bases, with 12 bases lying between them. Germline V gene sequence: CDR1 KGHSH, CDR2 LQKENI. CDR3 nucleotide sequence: TGTGCCAGCTCACCATCGGGGGGGCAAAACTATGGCTACACCTTC. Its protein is CASSPSGGQNYGYTF.

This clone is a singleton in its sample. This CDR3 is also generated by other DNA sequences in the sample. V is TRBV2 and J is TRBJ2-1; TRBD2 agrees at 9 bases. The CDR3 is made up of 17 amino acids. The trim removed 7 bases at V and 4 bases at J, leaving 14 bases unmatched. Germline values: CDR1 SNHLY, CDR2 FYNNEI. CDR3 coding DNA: TGTGCCAGCAAATACCTGACTAGCGGAGGGACTTACAATGAGCAGTTCTTC. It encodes CASKYLTSGGTYNEQFF.

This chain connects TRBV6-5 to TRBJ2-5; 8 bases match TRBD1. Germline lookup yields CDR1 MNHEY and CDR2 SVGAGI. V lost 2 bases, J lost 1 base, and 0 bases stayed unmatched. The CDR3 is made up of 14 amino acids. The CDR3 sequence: CASSYGTGQETQYF. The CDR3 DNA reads TGTGCCAGCAGTTACGGGACAGGCCAAGAGACCCAGTACTTC.

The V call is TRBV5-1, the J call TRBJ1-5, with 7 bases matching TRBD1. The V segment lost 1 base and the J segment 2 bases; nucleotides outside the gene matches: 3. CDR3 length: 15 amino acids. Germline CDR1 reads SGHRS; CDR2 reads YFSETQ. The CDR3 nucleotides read TGCGCCAGCAGCTTGTCAGGGGGAGGCAATCAGCCCCAGCATTTT. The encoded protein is CASSLSGGGNQPQHF.

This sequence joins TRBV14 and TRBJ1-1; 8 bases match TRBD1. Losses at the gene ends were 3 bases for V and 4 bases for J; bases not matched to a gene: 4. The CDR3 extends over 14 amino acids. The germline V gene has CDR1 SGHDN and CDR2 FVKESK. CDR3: CASSQWTGPTEAFF. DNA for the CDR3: TGTGCCAGCAGCCAGTGGACAGGGCCCACTGAAGCTTTCTTT.

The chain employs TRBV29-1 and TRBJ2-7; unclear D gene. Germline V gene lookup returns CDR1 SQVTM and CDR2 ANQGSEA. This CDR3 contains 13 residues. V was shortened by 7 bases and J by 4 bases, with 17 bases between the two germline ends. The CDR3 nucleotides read TGCAGCGCTACGTGGCCCCCGAGGTACGAGCAGTACTTC. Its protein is CSATWPPRYEQYF.

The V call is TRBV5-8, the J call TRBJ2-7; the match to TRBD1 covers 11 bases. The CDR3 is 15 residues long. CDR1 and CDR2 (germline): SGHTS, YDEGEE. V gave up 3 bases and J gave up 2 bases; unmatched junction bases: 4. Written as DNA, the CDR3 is TGTGCCAGCAGCTCACCGGGACAGGGGGCCTACGAGCAGTACTTC. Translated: CASSSPGQGAYEQYF.

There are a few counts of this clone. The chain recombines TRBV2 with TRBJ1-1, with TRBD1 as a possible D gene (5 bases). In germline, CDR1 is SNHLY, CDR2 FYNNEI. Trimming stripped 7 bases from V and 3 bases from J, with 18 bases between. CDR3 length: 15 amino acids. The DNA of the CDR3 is TGTGCCAGCATATCGGGGGGTAGGGCGGACACTGAAGCTTTCTTT. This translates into CASISGGRADTEAFF. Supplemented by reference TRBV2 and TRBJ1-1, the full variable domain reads EPEVTQTPSHQVTQMGQEVILRCVPISNHLYFYWYRQILGQKVEFLVSFYNNEISEKSEIFDDQFSVERPDGSNFTLKIRSTKLEDSAMYFCASISGGRADTEAFFGQGTRLTVV.